This entry lists 24 T cell receptor beta chains sequenced from one sample in a study of PD-L1 blockade in urothelial cancer. Time point noted: pretreatment peripheral blood. Data came from immunoSEQ multiplex PCR; TCRdb stores just in-frame clones and leaves some out. The sample has some 89,000 clones; 85% to 90% are singletons. Source: PBMCs, taken around atezolizumab (anti-PD-L1) treatment. These receptors originate from a man between 60 and 70 years old with urothelial cancer.

The chain couples TRBV30 to TRBJ1-1; 9 bases line up with TRBD1. CDR3 size: 13 residues. Germline CDR1 and CDR2: GTSNPN and SVGIG (reference sequence). The J segment lost 1 base and the V segment lost 8 bases, leaving 5 bases of the junction unmatched. The CDR3 bases are TGTGCCAGACAGGGACAGGGGAACACTGAAGCTTTCTTT. Its translation is CARQGQGNTEAFF.

This clone was recorded a few times. J is TRBJ1-2 and V is TRBV10-3; D is unresolved. Trimming cost V 7 bases and J 4 bases, with 16 bases left between them. The CDR3 totals 14 residues. CDR1 and CDR2 from the germline V gene are ENHRY and SYGVKD. The CDR3 loop is CAITRAAASYGYTF. The CDR3 nucleotides are TGTGCCATCACCCGAGCGGCAGCCTCCTATGGCTACACCTTC.

The chain combines TRBV19 with TRBJ1-1; D is undetermined. V gave up 7 bases and J gave up 3 bases, with 15 bases separating them. CDR1 and CDR2 from the germline V gene are LNHDA and SQIVND (reference sequence). This CDR3 contains 14 residues. The CDR3 nucleotides are TGTGCCAGTACCACCCACGGGAGGGACACTGAAGCTTTCTTT. Residues: CASTTHGRDTEAFF.

The table lists this clone with a count of one. The rearrangement joins TRBV13 to TRBJ2-7; D is perhaps TRBD2 (6 bases). Trimming left V 1 base short and J 6 bases short, with 13 bases between. The CDR3 is 14 amino acids. Germline loops: CDR1 PRHDT, CDR2 FYEKMQ (reference sequence). The CDR3 DNA sequence: TGTGCCAGCAGCTTAGAGGGGAGGAAGATCGAGCAGTACTTC. It codes for CASSLEGRKIEQYF.

The chain recombines TRBV4-1 with TRBJ1-5; TRBD1 is a possible D gene (5 bases). Germline V gene sequence: CDR1 MGHRA, CDR2 YSYEKL. CDR3 length equals 15 residues. V gave up 0 bases and J gave up 4 bases, with 10 bases separating them. This chain's CDR3 is CASSQDAGWNQPQHF. The CDR3 DNA sequence: TGCGCCAGCAGCCAAGACGCAGGGTGGAATCAGCCCCAGCATTTT.

V usage is TRBV6-5 and J usage is TRBJ1-4, with TRBD1 matching over 7 bases. V trimming: 2 bases; J trimming: 7 bases; junction bases outside the gene matches: 4. The CDR3 has 14 amino acids. Germline V gives CDR1 MNHEY, CDR2 SVGAGI. The CDR3 DNA is TGTGCCAGCAGTTACGTGACAGGGAGTGAAAAACTGTTTTTT. It codes for CASSYVTGSEKLFF.

This rearrangement joins TRBV18 to TRBJ1-5; the D is unclear. The germline gives CDR1 KGHSH, CDR2 LQKENI. The CDR3 has 15 residues. The V gene lost 3 bases and the J gene lost 9 bases, with 18 bases spanning the gap. CDR3 sequence reads: CASSPYGGSSAPQHF. The CDR3 DNA reads TGTGCCAGCTCACCCTACGGAGGCAGTTCGGCGCCCCAGCATTTT.

The sample holds a few counts of this clone. The chain carries TRBV5-1 and TRBJ2-7; TRBD1 aligns across 12 bases. The V and J ends lost 4 bases and 4 bases, in that order; junction bases with no gene match: 15. The CDR3 has 18 residues. Germline CDR1 reads SGHRS; CDR2 reads YFSETQ. The CDR3 protein is CASSPTSSGTGGLYEQYF. CDR3 DNA: TGCGCCAGCAGCCCCACCAGCTCCGGGACAGGGGGCTTATACGAGCAGTACTTC.

V usage is TRBV14 and J usage is TRBJ2-2, with 7 nucleotides matching TRBD1. CDR3 length equals 17 residues. Germline V gives CDR1 SGHDN, CDR2 FVKESK. The V segment lost 3 bases and the J segment 5 bases; nucleotides outside the gene matches: 12. The CDR3 protein is CASSQFSAGGLTGELFF. The CDR3 nucleotides read TGTGCCAGCAGCCAGTTCTCCGCAGGGGGATTAACCGGGGAGCTGTTTTTT.

The V and J genes are TRBV18 and TRBJ2-7, with TRBD2 identical over 9 bases. V lost 6 bases to trimming and J lost 3 bases; unmatched junction nucleotides: 9. The CDR3 loop spans 15 amino acids. Looked up from germline, CDR1 is KGHSH and CDR2 is LQKENI. The DNA of the CDR3 is TGTGCCAGCTCCTCAGAGCGGGGGGATTTCTACGAGCAGTACTTC. Residues: CASSSERGDFYEQYF.

The chain links TRBV19 to TRBJ1-2, with 9 nucleotides matching TRBD1. There are 14 residues in the CDR3. With V trimmed by 7 bases and J by 4 bases, 7 bases remained unmatched. Germline V gene sequence: CDR1 LNHDA, CDR2 SQIVND (reference sequence). The CDR3 DNA reads TGTGCCAGTATCCCGACAGGGGGAATCTATGGCTACACCTTC. Its protein product is CASIPTGGIYGYTF.

This clone showed up just a few times. The J gene is TRBJ2-7, the V gene TRBV5-4, with D perhaps matching TRBD2 (6 bases). CDR3 length: 14 residues. V was shortened by 4 bases and J by 6 bases, with 17 bases between the two germline ends. The germline gives CDR1 SGHNT, CDR2 YYREEE (reference sequence). CDR3 region: CASSLNGGKGEQYF. In DNA, the CDR3 is TGTGCCAGCAGCCTGAATGGAGGGAAGGGCGAGCAGTACTTC.

V is TRBV5-4 and J is TRBJ2-3; 7 nucleotides align to TRBD2. Looked up from germline, CDR1 is SGHNT and CDR2 is YYREEE (reference sequence). Unmatched junction bases numbered 9, after V lost 3 bases and J lost 5 bases. This CDR3 contains 15 residues. The CDR3 loop is CASSWGGVGEDTQYF. The CDR3 DNA reads as TGTGCCAGCAGCTGGGGAGGGGTGGGGGAAGATACGCAGTATTTT.

The V gene is TRBV5-1, the J gene TRBJ2-7, with D possibly matching TRBD2 (5 bases). Germline V lookup: CDR1 SGHRS, CDR2 YFSETQ. V lost 4 bases and J lost 3, with 17 bases in between. The CDR3 is 15 amino acids. CDR3 DNA sequence: TGCGCCAGCAGCCAACTCCGGGAAGGTGGCTACGAGCAGTACTTC. Protein product: CASSQLREGGYEQYF.

CDR3 protein: CASSDGLLREQFF. In DNA, the CDR3 is TGTGCCAGCAGTGATGGACTTCTCAGGGAGCAGTTCTTC. J is TRBJ2-1 and V is TRBV6-4, with D possibly matching TRBD2 (5 bases). Germline lookup yields CDR1 MRHNA and CDR2 SNTAGT. V gave up 3 bases and J gave up 10 bases, with 13 bases separating them. The CDR3 loop spans 13 amino acids.

The chain carries TRBV9 and TRBJ2-5; D not resolved. The CDR3 length is 15 residues. The ends were cut back, 4 bases at V and 2 bases at J, with 15 bases in the middle. CDR1 is SGDLS, CDR2 YYNGEE, per germline. The CDR3 protein is CASSSREHLQETQYF. In DNA form, the CDR3 reads TGTGCCAGCAGCTCCCGTGAGCACCTACAAGAGACCCAGTACTTC.

This clone was seen a single time. The rearrangement links TRBV28 to TRBJ1-2, with D unresolved. The CDR3 runs to 12 residues. The germline V gene has CDR1 MDHEN and CDR2 SYDVKM. Between the trimmed V and J ends, which lost 6 bases and 1 base, there was a span of 6 bases. The CDR3, as DNA: TGTGCCAGCAGGGGAGGTAACTATGGCTACACCTTC. Amino acid sequence: CASRGGNYGYTF.

The chain combines TRBV30 with TRBJ2-7, with D possibly matching TRBD1 (5 bases). Germline CDR1 and CDR2: GTSNPN and SVGIG (reference sequence). The CDR3 is 12 residues long. The V gene lost 5 bases and the J gene lost 6 bases, with 14 bases spanning the gap. The CDR3 DNA sequence: TGTGCCTGGGACAAAGGGGTGAGCGAGCAGTACTTC. Protein: CAWDKGVSEQYF.

The genes are TRBV7-9 and TRBJ2-3; the D gene is possibly TRBD2 (7 bases). V was clipped by 4 bases and J by 2 bases, with 13 bases between them. The CDR3 consists of 15 residues. Per the germline V gene, CDR1 is SEHNR and CDR2 is FQNEAQ (reference sequence). The CDR3 sequence: CASSSEGGATDTQYF. Here the CDR3 DNA reads TGTGCCAGCAGCTCGGAGGGGGGGGCCACAGATACGCAGTATTTT.

About this clone: In the same sample, other DNA sequences code for this CDR3. The rearrangement links TRBV7-9 to TRBJ1-2; D is unresolved. CDR1 SEHNR and CDR2 FQNEAQ come from the germline V gene (reference sequence). Trimming cost V 1 base and J 8 bases, with 8 bases left between them. CDR3 size: 12 residues. The CDR3 sequence: CASSLVEGGYTF. The CDR3, as DNA: TGTGCCAGCAGCTTAGTTGAGGGCGGCTACACCTTC.

This clone came up once. The V gene is TRBV7-2, the J gene TRBJ2-7; the match to TRBD1 covers 10 bases. The CDR3 contains 15 residues. The V gene end was trimmed by 6 bases and the J gene end by 4 bases; junction bases not matched to a gene: 9. CDR1 and CDR2 (germline): SGHTA, FQGNSA. In nucleotides, the CDR3 is TGTGCCAGCAGATCGCCCGGGACAGGGGTTTACGAGCAGTACTTC. The encoded protein is CASRSPGTGVYEQYF.

The chain links TRBV7-9 to TRBJ2-6; TRBD1 might be the D (5 bases). The ends were cut back, 4 bases at V and 4 bases at J, with 11 bases in the middle. The CDR3 totals 15 residues. Germline V gene sequence: CDR1 SEHNR, CDR2 FQNEAQ (reference sequence). The CDR3 nucleotides are TGTGCCAGCAGCTCCCCAGGGTCGGGGGCCAACGTCCTGACTTTC. Encoded protein: CASSSPGSGANVLTF.

As DNA, the CDR3 is TGTGCCAGCAGCGAACCCCGTGAGGGTCGTGGCTACACCTTC. Protein sequence: CASSEPREGRGYTF. The chain combines TRBV5-4 with TRBJ1-2; no clear D gene. Deletions cut 4 bases from V and 7 bases from J, with 17 bases between. CDR1 is SGHNT, CDR2 YYREEE, per germline (reference sequence). This CDR3 comprises 14 residues.

V usage is TRBV5-1 and J usage is TRBJ2-3; 11 bases are a match to TRBD2. With V trimmed by 3 bases and J by 3 bases, 6 bases remained unmatched. CDR3 size: 16 residues. The germline V gene encodes CDR1 SGHRS and CDR2 YFSETQ. The CDR3 sequence is CASSSLAGGKTDTQYF. In nucleotides, the CDR3 is TGCGCCAGCAGCTCGCTAGCGGGGGGCAAAACAGATACGCAGTATTTT.